Following are 31 T cell receptor beta chains from one sample sequenced in a study of T cells after posttransplantation cyclophosphamide. The data were produced by immunoSEQ multiplex PCR, yet TCRdb's version contains in-frame clones alone and is incomplete. The table has more than 2,000 clones, around three quarters seen once; the top ten hold 15% to 20%. Treatment was busulfan-fludarabine conditioning, a marrow graft, and cyclophosphamide on days +3 and +4. Sequencing was performed on PBMCs, taken after allogeneic stem cell transplant with posttransplant cyclophosphamide. All receptors derive from a male patient between 60 and 69 years old who received an allogeneic stem cell transplant from a related donor and was CMV-positive. Some T cells may have originated in the graft donor.

V and J are TRBV9 and TRBJ1-1; no reliable D call. Trimming left V 0 bases short and J 0 bases short, with 9 bases between. The CDR3 length is 15 residues. Germline lookup yields CDR1 SGDLS and CDR2 YYNGEE. The chain's CDR3 is CASSVVGSLNTEAFF. The CDR3, as DNA: TGTGCCAGCAGCGTAGTGGGCAGCTTGAACACTGAAGCTTTCTTT.

CDR3 sequence: CASSGGQRRANYGYTF. CDR3 in DNA: TGCGCCAGCAGTGGGGGCCAAAGGAGGGCTAACTATGGCTACACCTTC. The chain is built from TRBV10-2 and TRBJ1-2; a weak D match, TRBD1 (5 bases). Deletions cut 4 bases from V and 0 bases from J, with 15 bases between. The germline V gene has CDR1 WSHSY and CDR2 SAAADI. The CDR3 sequence is 16 residues long.

The gene calls are TRBV18 and TRBJ1-2; D unclear. The CDR3 sequence is 16 residues long. Trimming removed 1 base at V and 4 bases at J, with 16 bases between. Germline lookup yields CDR1 KGHSH and CDR2 LQKENI. This CDR3 is CASSPHPRGMGYGYTF. The CDR3 DNA sequence: TGTGCCAGCTCACCACATCCCCGGGGAATGGGCTATGGCTACACCTTC.

This chain links TRBV9 with TRBJ1-1, with 8 bases lining up with TRBD1. This CDR3 has 13 amino acids. Germline loops: CDR1 SGDLS, CDR2 YYNGEE. V lost 3 bases to trimming and J lost 3 bases; unmatched junction nucleotides: 1. The CDR3 loop is CASSGRGHTEAFF. The CDR3 region has the DNA TGTGCCAGCAGCGGCAGGGGGCACACTGAAGCTTTCTTT.

This clone has only a few counts. The chain has TRBV19 and TRBJ1-4, with TRBD1 as a possible D gene (5 bases). Trimming shortened V by 8 bases and J by 0 bases, and 16 bases separated the two germline ends. This CDR3 contains 16 residues. Germline V gene data show CDR1 as LNHDA and CDR2 as SQIVND (reference sequence). The CDR3 sequence is CASGKGRRTTNEKLFF. CDR3 sequence (DNA): TGTGCCAGTGGTAAGGGGAGGAGAACAACTAATGAAAAACTGTTTTTT.

This chain links TRBV7-3 with TRBJ2-5, with TRBD2 as a possible D gene (6 bases). Trimming removed 1 base from V and 5 bases from J, with 20 bases in between. The CDR3 sequence is 17 residues long. Germline V gene lookup returns CDR1 SGHTA and CDR2 FQGTGA. The CDR3, as DNA: TGTGCCAGCAGCTTAAATTCCCGGGACTCCCGAGGGGAGACCCAGTACTTC. It codes for CASSLNSRDSRGETQYF.

This clone was observed a single time. The junction does not match germline at one end; this may be a read error. The genes are TRBV7-9 and TRBJ1-1, with 9 nucleotides matching TRBD1. CDR1 is SEHNR, CDR2 FQNEAQ, per germline (reference sequence). The length of the CDR3 is 15 residues. DNA for the CDR3: TGTGCCGGCAGCCCTAAGACAGGGGGAGGGACTGAAGCTTTCTTT. It yields the protein CAGSPKTGGGTEAFF.

This clone is large (0.1 to 1%) by share. The chain has TRBV6-5 and TRBJ2-7; a possible D gene is TRBD2 (6 bases). CDR3 length equals 15 residues. In germline, CDR1 is MNHEY, CDR2 SVGAGI. V was shortened by 0 bases and J by 1 base, with 10 bases between the two germline ends. The CDR3 coding sequence is TGTGCCAGCAGTTACTCTCGGGCGGGATCCTACGAGCAGTACTTC. Protein sequence: CASSYSRAGSYEQYF.

The V and J genes are TRBV20-1 and TRBJ1-4; the D is unclear. The CDR3 spans 10 residues. Germline V gives CDR1 DFQATT, CDR2 SNEGSKA (reference sequence). V lost 7 bases and J 10 bases, leaving 10 bases between the germline ends. The DNA of the CDR3 is TGCAGTGTTTGGGAGGGAAAACTGTTTTTT. Translated, it gives CSVWEGKLFF.

The genes are TRBV6-6 and TRBJ2-7; D is uncertain. From germline, CDR1 is MNHNY and CDR2 SVGAGI (reference sequence). The CDR3 runs to 15 residues. The V end lost 4 bases, the J end lost 3 bases, and 16 bases lay between the germline ends. The CDR3 sequence: CASSSYQAPYYEQYF. The CDR3 nucleotides read TGTGCCAGCAGTTCTTACCAAGCCCCCTACTACGAGCAGTACTTC.

This clone was seen only once. This chain connects TRBV19 to TRBJ1-2; D remains ambiguous. V was trimmed by 0 bases and J by 9 bases, leaving 11 bases between them. CDR3 length equals 13 residues. Germline CDR1 and CDR2: LNHDA and SQIVND (reference sequence). The CDR3 sequence: CASSIEYTLRYTF. The CDR3 DNA sequence: TGTGCCAGTAGTATAGAGTACACCTTGCGCTACACCTTC.

This clone has just one count. This chain joins TRBV6-5 and TRBJ2-1, with 8 bases matching TRBD2. The ends lost 6 bases at V and 5 bases at J; junction bases unmatched: 9. Germline V gene lookup returns CDR1 MNHEY and CDR2 SVGAGI. This CDR3 is built from 15 residues. This CDR3 reads CASRGSGGRNNEQFF. The CDR3 nucleotides read TGTGCCAGCAGGGGGAGCGGGGGCCGTAACAATGAGCAGTTCTTC.

CDR3: CASSRGGYYEQYF. The CDR3 DNA reads TGTGCCAGCAGTCGGGGGGGATACTACGAGCAGTACTTC. This sequence joins TRBV14 and TRBJ2-7; 8 bases align to TRBD2. Germline CDR1 is SGHDN and CDR2 is FVKESK. The CDR3 loop spans 13 amino acids. Germline trimming cut 6 bases from V and 3 bases from J; bases unmatched to any gene: 4.

The rearrangement uses TRBV7-9 and TRBJ1-2, with 12 bases that match TRBD1. The J segment lost 4 bases and the V segment lost 0 bases, leaving 12 bases of the junction unmatched. The CDR3 has 19 amino acids. CDR1 and CDR2 (germline): SEHNR, FQNEAQ (reference sequence). CDR3 region: CASSLAQGGQGAGGYGYTF. DNA of the CDR3: TGTGCCAGCAGCTTAGCGCAAGGGGGACAGGGGGCGGGGGGCTATGGCTACACCTTC.

The rearrangement links TRBV7-9 to TRBJ2-7; 8 positions match TRBD2. The V and J ends lost 5 bases and 1 base, in that order; junction bases with no gene match: 7. In germline, CDR1 is SEHNR, CDR2 FQNEAQ (reference sequence). There are 15 residues in the CDR3. The CDR3 loop reads CASSDGTSGSYEQYF. DNA of the CDR3: TGTGCCAGCAGCGACGGTACTAGCGGATCCTACGAGCAGTACTTC.

The V and J genes are TRBV10-3 and TRBJ1-2; D gene uncertain. The ends were cut back, 2 bases at V and 4 bases at J, with 11 bases in the middle. The germline gives CDR1 ENHRY, CDR2 SYGVKD. There are 14 residues in the CDR3. The CDR3 here is CAISENGVTYGYTF. The CDR3 region has the DNA TGTGCCATCAGTGAGAACGGGGTAACCTATGGCTACACCTTC.

This clone has just a few counts. The V call is TRBV19, the J call TRBJ2-1; 14 nucleotides match TRBD2. The CDR3 runs 14 residues. Trimming at V came to 5 bases and at J to 15 bases, leaving 9 bases not matched to a gene. Per germline, CDR1 LNHDA and CDR2 SQIVND (reference sequence). Here the CDR3 reads CASSEGTSGRRRFF. CDR3 nucleotides: TGTGCCAGTAGTGAGGGGACTAGCGGGAGAAGGCGGTTCTTC.

The rearrangement joins TRBV7-2 to TRBJ2-3, with TRBD2 matching over 8 bases. The germline V gene has CDR1 SGHTA and CDR2 FQGNSA. The CDR3 runs 14 residues. Losses at the gene ends were 1 base for V and 7 bases for J; bases not matched to a gene: 4. CDR3 bases: TGTGCCAGCAGCTTAGATTCGGGAGGGAATACGCAGTATTTT. Its protein product is CASSLDSGGNTQYF.

V and J are TRBV6-1 and TRBJ2-5, with 7 bases that match TRBD2. The ends lost 10 bases at V and 5 bases at J; junction bases unmatched: 10. The CDR3 totals 13 residues. The germline V gene encodes CDR1 MNHNS and CDR2 SASEGT. Here the CDR3 reads CATRVGGGETQYF. CDR3 nucleotide sequence: TGTGCCACCCGGGTGGGGGGAGGGGAGACCCAGTACTTC.

The J gene is TRBJ2-1, the V gene TRBV11-1; TRBD2 agrees at 8 bases. The germline CDR1 and CDR2 sequences are SGHAT and FQDESV (reference sequence). Trimming removed 1 base from V and 15 bases from J; junction bases left unmatched: 5. The length of the CDR3 is 12 residues. The CDR3 loop reads CASSLGPGRGFF. In DNA form, the CDR3 reads TGTGCCAGCAGCTTAGGGCCCGGGAGGGGGTTCTTC.

This chain joins TRBV9 and TRBJ2-1, with D possibly being TRBD1 (7 bases). Germline CDR1 is SGDLS and CDR2 is YYNGEE. The CDR3 spans 17 residues. The germline V and J ends were trimmed by 0 bases and 0 bases, with 13 bases remaining between them. Here the CDR3 DNA reads TGTGCCAGCAGCGTAGTTGGAGGGACAGCCTCCTACAATGAGCAGTTCTTC. Protein: CASSVVGGTASYNEQFF. The full variable domain, completed using reference TRBV9 and TRBJ2-1, is DSGVTQTPKHLITATGQRVTLRCSPRSGDLSVYWYQQSLDQGLQFLIQYYNGEERAKGNILERFSAQQFPDLHSELNLSSLELGDSALYFCASSVVGGTASYNEQFFGPGTRLTVL.

Notes on this clone: Without the conserved terminal phenylalanine or tryptophan, this CDR3 likely stems from a read error. This chain links TRBV4-1 with TRBJ1-2, with D possibly matching TRBD1 (5 bases). The V gene lost 2 bases and the J gene lost 8 bases, with 21 bases spanning the gap. The CDR3 consists of 16 residues. Germline assignment: CDR1 MGHRA and CDR2 YSYEKL. CDR3 nucleotide sequence: TGCGCCAGCAGCCAACCCAACAGGCCGTTAAGCATCGGCTACACCTCC. Its protein product is CASSQPNRPLSIGYTS.

CDR3 loop: CASSSTGRGQGRREAFF. The CDR3 DNA reads TGTGCCAGCAGCTCAACAGGCCGGGGACAGGGCCGTCGGGAAGCTTTCTTT. The chain uses TRBV7-3 and TRBJ1-1; 9 nucleotides align to TRBD1. The CDR3 length is 17 residues. V trimming: 4 bases; J trimming: 8 bases; junction bases outside the gene matches: 17. Germline-derived CDR1 and CDR2 are SGHTA and FQGTGA. The full variable domain, in which reference TRBV7-3 and TRBJ1-1 provide the parts outside the CDR3, is GAGVSQTPSNKVTEKGKYVELRCDPISGHTALYWYRQSLGQGPEFLIYFQGTGAADDSGLPNDRFFAVRPEGSVSTLKIQRTERGDSAVYLCASSSTGRGQGRREAFFGQGTRLTVV.

The chain joins TRBV5-1 to TRBJ2-5, with TRBD1 as a possible D gene (7 bases). Trimming removed 4 bases from V and 4 bases from J, with 20 bases in between. The CDR3 is made up of 16 amino acids. The germline gives CDR1 SGHRS, CDR2 YFSETQ. The CDR3 sequence: CASSPGGFSGRETQYF. CDR3 in DNA: TGCGCCAGCAGCCCAGGGGGGTTCTCAGGGCGAGAGACCCAGTACTTC.

V is TRBV4-1 and J is TRBJ1-6; perhaps TRBD1 as D (6 bases). Germline values: CDR1 MGHRA, CDR2 YSYEKL. The CDR3 loop spans 15 amino acids. The V gene lost 1 base and the J gene lost 7 bases, with 11 bases spanning the gap. Here the CDR3 DNA reads TGCGCCAGCAGCCAAGGGGAGGGGGACAATTCACCCCTCCACTTT. Amino acids: CASSQGEGDNSPLHF.

The chain carries TRBV4-2 and TRBJ2-3, with D possibly TRBD2 on 5 matching bases. The CDR3 has 15 amino acids. Germline V gene lookup returns CDR1 LGHNA and CDR2 YNFKEQ. The germline V and J ends were trimmed by 1 base and 3 bases, with 11 bases remaining between them. The CDR3 protein is CASSQAQLVTDTQYF. Written as DNA, the CDR3 is TGTGCCAGCAGCCAAGCCCAACTAGTTACAGATACGCAGTATTTT.

This chain connects TRBV30 to TRBJ2-7; no definite D call. There are 11 residues in the CDR3. V lost 2 bases, J lost 6 bases, and 8 bases lay in between. Germline assignment: CDR1 GTSNPN and CDR2 SVGIG (reference sequence). CDR3 coding DNA: TGTGCCTGGAGTATCCTCGTCGAGCAGTACTTC. It encodes CAWSILVEQYF.

The chain couples TRBV7-9 to TRBJ2-3, with D perhaps matching TRBD2 (6 bases). Germline CDR1 and CDR2: SEHNR and FQNEAQ (reference sequence). The V gene lost 7 bases and the J gene lost 0 bases, with 20 bases spanning the gap. The CDR3 has 17 amino acids. The CDR3 is CASTVTASAFSTDTQYF. The CDR3, as DNA: TGTGCCAGCACCGTAACCGCTAGCGCCTTTAGCACAGATACGCAGTATTTT.

This chain links TRBV5-1 with TRBJ2-7; D possibly corresponds to TRBD2 (5 bases). The CDR3 extends over 14 amino acids. CDR1 is SGHRS and CDR2 is YFSETQ in the germline V gene. The V end lost 0 bases, the J end lost 3 bases, and 10 bases lay between the germline ends. The chain's CDR3 is CASSLDLRDYEQYF. CDR3 DNA sequence: TGCGCCAGCAGCTTGGACTTGAGGGACTACGAGCAGTACTTC. Looking up the rest from reference TRBV5-1 and TRBJ2-7 gives the full variable domain: KAGVTQTPRYLIKTRGQQVTLSCSPISGHRSVSWYQQTPGQGLQFLFEYFSETQRNKGNFPGRFSGRQFSNSRSEMNVSTLELGDSALYLCASSLDLRDYEQYFGPGTRLTVT.

This chain uses TRBV5-1 with TRBJ1-1, with TRBD1 as a possible D gene (5 bases). Trimming took 2 bases from V and 4 from J, leaving 6 bases between them. Germline CDR1 and CDR2: SGHRS and YFSETQ. The CDR3 runs 12 residues. CDR3 in amino acids: CASSFGGTEAFF. The CDR3 DNA reads TGCGCCAGCAGCTTCGGGGGCACTGAAGCTTTCTTT.

J is TRBJ2-3 and V is TRBV11-3; TRBD2 aligns across 8 bases. Germline CDR1 SGHNT, CDR2 YENEEA. The CDR3 loop spans 13 amino acids. Trimming cost V 3 bases and J 9 bases; bases outside gene matches: 5. CDR3 sequence: CASSLLAGKTQYF. The CDR3 bases are TGTGCCAGCAGCTTGTTAGCGGGAAAGACGCAGTATTTT.